Listed below are T cell receptor beta chains from one sample, sequenced in a study of CD8+ T cells in alopecia areata. Generated by immunoSEQ multiplex PCR, the TCRdb table keeps only in-frame clones and is missing some. The sample consists of fewer than 150,000 clones, 35% to 45% of them appearing once. Sequencing was performed on CD4+ T cells sorted from blood. All receptors come from a human donor with alopecia areata. CDR3s include the opening cysteine and the closing phenylalanine or tryptophan. A D gene is named only where the DNA matches it firmly. Clone size is given for some rows only: seen once, a few or many times, or a class if the clone is expanded.

d_gene: TRBD1; abundance: -; v_gene: TRBV29-1; j_gene: TRBJ1-3; CDR3aa: CSVKTGPDSGNTIYF; CDR3nt: TGCAGCGTAAAGACAGGGCCAGACTCTGGAAACACCATATATTTT
d_gene: TRBD1; abundance: few; v_gene: TRBV29-1; j_gene: TRBJ2-6; CDR3aa: CSAGDRAGANVLTF; CDR3nt: TGCAGCGCCGGGGACAGGGCCGGGGCCAACGTCCTGACTTTC
d_gene: -; abundance: -; v_gene: TRBV5-1; j_gene: TRBJ1-6; CDR3aa: CASSLRMGRNSPLHF; CDR3nt: TGCGCCAGCAGCTTGAGGATGGGGCGGAATTCACCCCTCCACTTT
d_gene: -; abundance: -; v_gene: TRBV6-5; j_gene: TRBJ2-3; CDR3aa: CASNLGLPGTDTQYF; CDR3nt: TGTGCCAGCAATCTAGGCCTTCCAGGCACAGATACGCAGTATTTT
d_gene: -; abundance: few; v_gene: TRBV29-1; j_gene: TRBJ1-4; CDR3aa: CSVGGRANEKLFF; CDR3nt: TGCAGCGTTGGGGGTAGGGCTAATGAAAAACTGTTTTTT
d_gene: -; abundance: once; v_gene: TRBV30; j_gene: TRBJ1-1; CDR3aa: CAWSVPGTSAFF; CDR3nt: TGTGCCTGGAGTGTTCCCGGGACATCGGCTTTCTTT
d_gene: -; abundance: -; v_gene: TRBV19; j_gene: TRBJ1-1; CDR3aa: CASSRSDRRNTEAFF; CDR3nt: TGTGCCAGTAGTAGGTCCGACAGGCGCAACACTGAAGCTTTCTTT
d_gene: TRBD1; abundance: few; v_gene: TRBV29-1; j_gene: TRBJ2-1; CDR3aa: CSVRRGTGHNEQFF; CDR3nt: TGCAGCGTTCGCAGGGGGACAGGGCACAATGAGCAGTTCTTC
d_gene: TRBD2; abundance: -; v_gene: TRBV29-1; j_gene: TRBJ2-7; CDR3aa: CSVVVTSGSIAYEQYF; CDR3nt: TGCAGCGTTGTTGTTACTAGCGGGAGTATCGCCTACGAGCAGTACTTC
d_gene: -; abundance: few; v_gene: TRBV5-1; j_gene: TRBJ1-2; CDR3aa: CASSLQGDGYTF; CDR3nt: TGCGCCAGCAGCTTGCAAGGGGACGGCTACACCTTC
d_gene: TRBD1; abundance: -; v_gene: TRBV29-1; j_gene: TRBJ2-7; CDR3aa: CSAQGQGAYEQYF; CDR3nt: TGCAGCGCCCAGGGACAGGGGGCTTACGAGCAGTACTTC
d_gene: -; abundance: -; v_gene: TRBV2; j_gene: TRBJ2-1; CDR3aa: CASSERDGGRGEQFF; CDR3nt: TGTGCCAGCAGTGAGAGGGACGGGGGGCGCGGTGAGCAGTTCTTC
d_gene: -; abundance: -; v_gene: TRBV14; j_gene: TRBJ2-1; CDR3aa: CASSQVLYNEQFF; CDR3nt: TGTGCCAGCAGCCAGGTTTTATACAATGAGCAGTTCTTC
d_gene: TRBD1; abundance: few; v_gene: TRBV7-2; j_gene: TRBJ1-2; CDR3aa: CASSPRQGPQGYTF; CDR3nt: TGTGCCAGCAGCCCCCGACAGGGCCCTCAAGGCTACACCTTC
d_gene: -; abundance: -; v_gene: TRBV2; j_gene: TRBJ2-7; CDR3aa: CASRGQFEQYF; CDR3nt: TGTGCCAGCAGAGGACAGTTCGAGCAGTACTTC
d_gene: -; abundance: few; v_gene: TRBV18; j_gene: TRBJ2-5; CDR3aa: CASSPPGEETQYF; CDR3nt: TGTGCCAGCTCACCACCGGGGGAAGAGACCCAGTACTTC
d_gene: -; abundance: -; v_gene: TRBV4-3; j_gene: TRBJ1-1; CDR3aa: CASSQGSGSTEAFF; CDR3nt: TGCGCCAGCAGCCAGGGTTCAGGGAGCACTGAAGCTTTCTTT
d_gene: -; abundance: -; v_gene: TRBV30; j_gene: TRBJ2-3; CDR3aa: CAWSVKGTTDTQYF; CDR3nt: TGTGCCTGGAGTGTAAAGGGAACCACAGATACGCAGTATTTT
d_gene: -; abundance: -; v_gene: TRBV4-1; j_gene: TRBJ2-5; CDR3aa: CASSQSVTENTETQYF; CDR3nt: TGCGCCAGCAGCCAATCTGTCACGGAGAATACAGAGACCCAGTACTTC
d_gene: -; abundance: few; v_gene: TRBV29-1; j_gene: TRBJ1-1; CDR3aa: CSIGAPISDTEAFF; CDR3nt: TGCAGCATTGGGGCACCCATCAGCGACACTGAAGCTTTCTTT
d_gene: TRBD1; abundance: few; v_gene: TRBV28; j_gene: TRBJ1-5; CDR3aa: CASQADRGRKPQHF; CDR3nt: TGTGCCAGCCAAGCTGACAGGGGCAGGAAGCCCCAGCATTTT
d_gene: -; abundance: few; v_gene: TRBV29-1; j_gene: TRBJ2-1; CDR3aa: CSVREGSYNEQFF; CDR3nt: TGCAGCGTACGAGAGGGGTCCTACAATGAGCAGTTCTTC
d_gene: TRBD2; abundance: -; v_gene: TRBV29-1; j_gene: TRBJ2-7; CDR3aa: CSVGGRASLEQYF; CDR3nt: TGCAGCGTTGGCGGGAGGGCGAGTCTCGAGCAGTACTTC